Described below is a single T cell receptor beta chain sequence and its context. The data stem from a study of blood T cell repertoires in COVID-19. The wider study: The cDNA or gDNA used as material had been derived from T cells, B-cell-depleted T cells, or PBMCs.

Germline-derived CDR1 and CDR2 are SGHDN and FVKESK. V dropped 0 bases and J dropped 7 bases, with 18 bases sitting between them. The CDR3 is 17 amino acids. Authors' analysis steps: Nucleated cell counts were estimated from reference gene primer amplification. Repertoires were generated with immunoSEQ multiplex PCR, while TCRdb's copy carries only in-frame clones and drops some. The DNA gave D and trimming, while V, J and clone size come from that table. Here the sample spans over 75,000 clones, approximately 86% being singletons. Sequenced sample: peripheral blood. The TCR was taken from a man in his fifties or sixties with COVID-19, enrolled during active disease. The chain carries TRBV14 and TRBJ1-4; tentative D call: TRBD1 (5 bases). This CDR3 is CASSQDTRRGGTEKLFF. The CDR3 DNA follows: TGTGCCAGCAGCCAAGACACAAGAAGGGGAGGGACTGAAAAACTGTTTTTT.